This passage covers 21 T cell receptor beta chains from one sample sequenced in a study of T cell changes during pregnancy in multiple sclerosis. Sequenced by immunoSEQ multiplex PCR; TCRdb stores in-frame clones only, minus some. Of tens of thousands of clones in the sample, roughly nine tenths were seen once. Specimen: peripheral blood, collected in the third trimester of pregnancy. The receptors come from a female donor in good health, enrolled as a control in a pregnancy study.

This clone was seen only once. V gene TRBV19 combines with J gene TRBJ1-5; 7 bases agree with TRBD1. J gave up 2 bases and V 5 bases, and 9 bases lay outside the gene matches. The CDR3 totals 16 residues. Looked up from germline, CDR1 is LNHDA and CDR2 is SQIVND (reference sequence). CDR3 residues: CASSAPPGQRNQPQHF. CDR3 DNA: TGTGCCAGTAGTGCACCACCGGGACAGCGCAATCAGCCCCAGCATTTT.

This chain uses TRBV5-5 with TRBJ1-1; 9 bases align to TRBD1. From germline, CDR1 is SGHKS and CDR2 YYEKEE (reference sequence). Losses at the gene ends were 4 bases for V and 5 bases for J; bases not matched to a gene: 3. CDR3 size: 13 residues. In nucleotides, the CDR3 is TGTGCCAGCAGCCGGACAGGGGAAACTGAAGCTTTCTTT. The encoded protein is CASSRTGETEAFF.

The chain uses TRBV15 and TRBJ2-3; TRBD1 agrees at 8 bases. From germline, CDR1 is LNHNV and CDR2 YYDKDF (reference sequence). Losses at the gene ends were 1 base for V and 4 bases for J; bases not matched to a gene: 1. This CDR3 region has 14 residues. The CDR3 coding sequence is TGTGCCACCAGCAGAGGGACAGGGTCAGATACGCAGTATTTT. Translated: CATSRGTGSDTQYF.

V and J are TRBV7-9 and TRBJ2-7; D unclear. The CDR3 loop spans 14 amino acids. Trimming cost V 5 bases and J 4 bases, with 15 bases left between them. Germline V lookup: CDR1 SEHNR, CDR2 FQNEAQ (reference sequence). CDR3 loop: CASSPKRTEYEQYF. The CDR3 DNA is TGTGCCAGCAGCCCGAAAAGAACAGAGTACGAGCAGTACTTC.

The chain is built from TRBV28 and TRBJ1-2, with TRBD1 matching 9 bases. Germline V lookup: CDR1 MDHEN, CDR2 SYDVKM. The CDR3 totals 14 residues. Unmatched junction bases numbered 8, after V lost 5 bases and J lost 7 bases. The CDR3 reads CASSPRDRVSGYTF. DNA of the CDR3: TGTGCCAGCAGTCCCCGGGACAGGGTCTCTGGCTACACCTTC.

The J gene is TRBJ2-1, the V gene TRBV11-2; D is perhaps TRBD2 (7 bases). The V end lost 5 bases, the J end lost 4 bases, and 18 bases lay between the germline ends. Germline V CDR1 and CDR2: SGHAT, FQNNGV. The CDR3 covers 16 residues. CDR3 DNA sequence: TGTGCCAGCAGCCCGGGGGGATTACAGGGTTACAATGAGCAGTTCTTC. The encoded protein is CASSPGGLQGYNEQFF.

J is TRBJ1-3 and V is TRBV6-5, with a tentative D call TRBD1 (6 bases). Per the germline V gene, CDR1 is MNHEY and CDR2 is SVGAGI. This CDR3 spans 15 amino acids. V was shortened by 9 bases and J by 0 bases, with 15 bases between the two germline ends. CDR3 sequence reads: CARGPGQSSGNTIYF. In DNA, the CDR3 is TGTGCCAGGGGGCCAGGACAGAGCTCTGGAAACACCATATATTTT.

The chain joins TRBV7-9 to TRBJ2-3; D call uncertain. From germline, CDR1 is SEHNR and CDR2 FQNEAQ (reference sequence). CDR3 length: 14 residues. V lost 5 bases to trimming and J lost 0 bases, with 9 bases between them. The CDR3 bases are TGTGCCAGCAGCCTCCAGGCTAGCACAGATACGCAGTATTTT. It codes for CASSLQASTDTQYF.

This rearrangement joins TRBV18 to TRBJ2-7, with 10 bases aligning to TRBD2. Germline V gene data show CDR1 as KGHSH and CDR2 as LQKENI. V shed 3 bases, J shed 6 bases, and the junction held 11 bases outside the gene matches. CDR3 size: 16 residues. CDR3 in DNA: TGTGCCAGCTCACCTCAAGTGGCTAGCGGGAGTCGCGAGCAGTACTTC. Translated, it gives CASSPQVASGSREQYF.

The CDR3 spells CASSRGSGGSSYEQYF. DNA of the CDR3: TGTGCCAGCAGTAGAGGTAGCGGGGGTTCCTCCTACGAGCAGTACTTC. The chain couples TRBV27 to TRBJ2-7; TRBD2 matches 9 bases. Germline trimming cut 5 bases from V and 0 bases from J; bases unmatched to any gene: 8. The germline CDR1 and CDR2 sequences are MNHEY and SMNVEV (reference sequence). The CDR3 consists of 16 residues.

V usage is TRBV19 and J usage is TRBJ1-3, with TRBD1 matching over 8 bases. This CDR3 spans 15 amino acids. V gave up 3 bases and J gave up 3 bases; unmatched junction bases: 4. The germline CDR1 and CDR2 sequences are LNHDA and SQIVND (reference sequence). CDR3 sequence (DNA): TGTGCCAGTAGTATCCCAGGGGGCAATGGAAACACCATATATTTT. Protein product: CASSIPGGNGNTIYF. Based on the CDR3 plus reference TRBV19 and TRBJ1-3, the full variable domain is DGGITQSPKYLFRKEGQNVTLSCEQNLNHDAMYWYRQDPGQGLRLIYYSQIVNDFQKGDIAEGYSVSREKKESFPLTVTSAQKNPTAFYLCASSIPGGNGNTIYFGEGSWLTVV.

This clone was seen only a few times. This chain joins TRBV15 and TRBJ1-2; D is possibly TRBD1 (6 bases). Germline CDR1 reads LNHNV; CDR2 reads YYDKDF (reference sequence). The CDR3 has 15 residues. Between the trimmed V and J ends, which lost 0 bases and 2 bases, there was a span of 10 bases. The CDR3 here is CATSRDSRGNYGYTF. CDR3 DNA: TGTGCCACCAGCAGAGACTCCAGGGGAAACTATGGCTACACCTTC.

The CDR3 DNA reads TGTGCCATCAGTGAGTCGGGGGGGCAGCCCCAGCATTTT. Translation: CAISESGGQPQHF. The J gene is TRBJ1-5, the V gene TRBV10-3, with a possible D match to TRBD1 (5 bases). The germline V gene encodes CDR1 ENHRY and CDR2 SYGVKD. V lost 0 bases to trimming and J lost 7 bases, with 7 bases between them. The CDR3 is 13 residues long.

The genes are TRBV18 and TRBJ2-1; 11 bases align to TRBD1. In germline, CDR1 is KGHSH, CDR2 LQKENI. V shed 3 bases and J 6 bases; nucleotides not matched to a gene: 4. The CDR3 loop spans 15 amino acids. The CDR3 spells CASSPAGTGGNEQFF. The CDR3 nucleotides read TGTGCCAGCTCACCCGCCGGGACAGGGGGCAATGAGCAGTTCTTC.

The chain recombines TRBV7-6 with TRBJ2-7; D perhaps matches TRBD1 (8 bases). The germline V gene encodes CDR1 SGHVS and CDR2 FNYEAQ. This CDR3 has 14 amino acids. The V gene lost 1 base and the J gene lost 3 bases, with 10 bases spanning the gap. CDR3 protein: CASSLDRGGYEQYF. The CDR3 coding sequence is TGTGCCAGCAGCTTAGACAGGGGGGGCTACGAGCAGTACTTC.

The chain combines TRBV18 with TRBJ2-5, with TRBD1 as a possible D gene (5 bases). V was pared by 8 bases and J by 1 base, with 14 bases between. This CDR3 is built from 14 residues. Germline V gene data show CDR1 as KGHSH and CDR2 as LQKENI. The DNA for the CDR3 is TGTGCCAGCCCTATTGGGGCTGCCCAAGAGACCCAGTACTTC. Translated, it gives CASPIGAAQETQYF.

The genes are TRBV2 and TRBJ1-2; D is possibly TRBD1 (6 bases). V was shortened by 6 bases and J by 8 bases, with 22 bases between the two germline ends. This CDR3 is built from 15 residues. CDR1 and CDR2 (germline): SNHLY, FYNNEI. This CDR3 is CASRGLWGPQGGYTF. CDR3 DNA sequence: TGTGCCAGCAGGGGCCTTTGGGGGCCTCAGGGAGGCTACACCTTC.

The chain uses TRBV10-3 and TRBJ1-4; 9 nucleotides align to TRBD1. This CDR3 comprises 16 residues. Germline V CDR1 and CDR2: ENHRY, SYGVKD. V lost 4 bases and J lost 8; bases outside the gene matches: 11. The CDR3 DNA follows: TGTGCCATCAGTGCGACTGGGACAGGGAGTTACGAAAAACTGTTTTTT. This gives the protein CAISATGTGSYEKLFF.

V gene TRBV2 combines with J gene TRBJ1-5; 9 positions agree with TRBD1. The V segment lost 5 bases and the J segment 3 bases; nucleotides outside the gene matches: 5. CDR3 length: 15 residues. CDR1 is SNHLY, CDR2 FYNNEI, per germline. This CDR3 is CASSQDRGPNQPQHF. CDR3 nucleotides: TGTGCCAGCAGTCAGGACAGGGGCCCCAATCAGCCCCAGCATTTT.

The V call is TRBV7-6, the J call TRBJ2-1; D is unresolved. Between the trimmed V and J ends, which lost 5 bases and 4 bases, there was a span of 6 bases. Germline V CDR1 and CDR2: SGHVS, FNYEAQ. The CDR3 runs to 12 residues. CDR3 sequence reads: CASSPRYNEQFF. CDR3 DNA: TGTGCCAGCAGCCCCCGTTACAATGAGCAGTTCTTC.

The gene calls are TRBV13 and TRBJ1-2; 11 nucleotides align to TRBD1. Unmatched junction bases numbered 14, after V lost 5 bases and J lost 6 bases. The CDR3 is 17 residues long. Germline V lookup: CDR1 PRHDT, CDR2 FYEKMQ (reference sequence). This chain's CDR3 is CASSEGQGAFLGNGYTF. CDR3 in DNA: TGTGCCAGCAGCGAAGGACAGGGGGCGTTCTTAGGAAATGGCTACACCTTC.